This T cell receptor beta chain emerged from a study of shared clonotypes between healthy human individuals. Genomic DNA of every subset was divided equally among multiple immunoSEQ plates. Each replicate PCR on the sorted subsets used about 220 ng DNA (approximately 33,000 T cell genomes). Per the authors' pipeline: Filtering differed, since immunoSEQ gave only junction sequences and no quality scores. The data were produced by immunoSEQ multiplex PCR, yet TCRdb's version contains in-frame clones alone and is incomplete. V and J calls and clone size are given by that table; D and trimming were obtained from the DNA. The table shows some 1.5 million clones, with about 98% occurring only once. Comments on this clone: Additional DNA sequences in this sample encode the identical CDR3.

Germline CDR1 SQVTM, CDR2 ANQGSEA. The V segment lost 6 bases and the J segment 0 bases; nucleotides outside the gene matches: 3. This CDR3 has 14 amino acids. Sequences were obtained from naive CD4+ T cells sorted from blood. The sample's subset: CD45RA+ positively selected. This sequence originates from a man aged 30 to 45 in good health. The chain is built from TRBV29-1 and TRBJ2-1; the match to TRBD2 covers 9 bases. The CDR3 reads CSVGAGGSYNEQFF. DNA of the CDR3: TGCAGCGTGGGAGCGGGGGGCTCCTACAATGAGCAGTTCTTC.